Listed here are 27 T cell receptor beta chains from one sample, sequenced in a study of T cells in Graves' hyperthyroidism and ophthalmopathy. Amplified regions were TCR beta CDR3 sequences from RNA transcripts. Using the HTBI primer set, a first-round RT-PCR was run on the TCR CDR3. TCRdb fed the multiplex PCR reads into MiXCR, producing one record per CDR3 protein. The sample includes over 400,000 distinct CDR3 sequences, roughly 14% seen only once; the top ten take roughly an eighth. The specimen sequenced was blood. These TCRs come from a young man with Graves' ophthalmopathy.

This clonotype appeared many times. DNA for the CDR3: TGTGCCAGCTCCCCCAGCGGTCCTCCAGATACGCAGTATTTT. Translated, it gives CASSPSGPPDTQYF. V gene TRBV18 combines with J gene TRBJ2-3; tentatively, D is TRBD2 (5 bases). CDR3 size: 14 residues. The germline V and J ends were trimmed by 6 bases and 4 bases, with 14 bases remaining between them. Germline V gene sequence: CDR1 KGHSH, CDR2 LQKENI.

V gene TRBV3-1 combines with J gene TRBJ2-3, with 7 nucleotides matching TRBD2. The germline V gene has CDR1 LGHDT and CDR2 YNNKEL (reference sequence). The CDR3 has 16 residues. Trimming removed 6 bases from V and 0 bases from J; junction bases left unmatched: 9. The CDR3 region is CASSPIAGYSTDTQYF. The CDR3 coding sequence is TGTGCCAGCAGTCCGATAGCGGGTTATAGCACAGATACGCAGTATTTT.

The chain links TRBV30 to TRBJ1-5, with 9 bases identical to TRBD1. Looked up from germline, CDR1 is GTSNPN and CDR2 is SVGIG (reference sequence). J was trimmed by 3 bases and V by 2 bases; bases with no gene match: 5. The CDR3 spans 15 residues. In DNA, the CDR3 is TGTGCCTGGAGTCCCCGGGACAGGGTCAATCAGCCCCAGCATTTT. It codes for CAWSPRDRVNQPQHF.

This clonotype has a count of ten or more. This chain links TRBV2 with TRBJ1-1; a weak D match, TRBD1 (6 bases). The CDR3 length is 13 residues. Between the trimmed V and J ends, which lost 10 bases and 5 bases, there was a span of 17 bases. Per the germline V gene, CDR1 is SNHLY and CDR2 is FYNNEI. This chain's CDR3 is CATQIDTGTEAFF. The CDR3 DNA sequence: TGTGCCACCCAAATCGACACAGGGACTGAAGCTTTCTTT.

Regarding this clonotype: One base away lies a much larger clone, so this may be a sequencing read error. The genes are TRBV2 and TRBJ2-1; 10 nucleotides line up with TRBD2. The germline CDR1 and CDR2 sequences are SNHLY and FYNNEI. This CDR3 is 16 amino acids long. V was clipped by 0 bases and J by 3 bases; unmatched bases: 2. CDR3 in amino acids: CASSEAPSGSYNEQFF. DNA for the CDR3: TGTGCCAGCAGTGAAGCGCCTAGCGGGAGCTACAATGAGCAGTTCTTC.

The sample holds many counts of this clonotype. The CDR3 protein is CASSRRGSGGELFF. The CDR3 DNA sequence: TGTGCCAGCAGCCGCCGGGGCTCGGGCGGGGAGCTGTTTTTT. This chain uses TRBV3-1 with TRBJ2-2; D may be TRBD1 or TRBD2 (5 bases each). The V gene lost 4 bases and the J gene lost 7 bases, with 13 bases spanning the gap. The CDR3 has 14 residues. Germline loops: CDR1 LGHDT, CDR2 YNNKEL (reference sequence).

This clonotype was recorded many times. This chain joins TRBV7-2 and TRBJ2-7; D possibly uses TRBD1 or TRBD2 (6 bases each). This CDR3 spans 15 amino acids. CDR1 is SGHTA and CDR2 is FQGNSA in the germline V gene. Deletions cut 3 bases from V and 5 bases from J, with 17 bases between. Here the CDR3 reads CASSFWGASANEQYF. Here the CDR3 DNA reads TGTGCCAGCAGCTTCTGGGGGGCTAGCGCGAACGAGCAGTACTTC.

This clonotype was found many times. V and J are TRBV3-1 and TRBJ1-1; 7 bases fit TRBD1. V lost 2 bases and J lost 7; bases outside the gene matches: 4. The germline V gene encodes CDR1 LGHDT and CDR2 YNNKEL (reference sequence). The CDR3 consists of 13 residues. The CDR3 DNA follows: TGTGCCAGCAGCCAAAGCAGGGGGGGTGAAGCTTTCTTT. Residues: CASSQSRGGEAFF.

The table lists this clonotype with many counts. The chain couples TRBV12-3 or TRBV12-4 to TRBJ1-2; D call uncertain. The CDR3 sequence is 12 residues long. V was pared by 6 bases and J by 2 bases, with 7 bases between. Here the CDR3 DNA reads TGTGCCAGCAGGCCAGAGAACTATGGCTACACCTTC. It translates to CASRPENYGYTF.

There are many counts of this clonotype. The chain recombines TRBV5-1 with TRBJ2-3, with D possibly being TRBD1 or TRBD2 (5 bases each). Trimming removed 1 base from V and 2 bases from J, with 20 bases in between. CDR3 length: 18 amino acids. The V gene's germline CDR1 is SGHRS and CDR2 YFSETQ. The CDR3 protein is CASSLNPGRDRITDTQYF. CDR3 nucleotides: TGCGCCAGCAGCTTGAACCCCGGCAGGGACCGTATCACAGATACGCAGTATTTT.

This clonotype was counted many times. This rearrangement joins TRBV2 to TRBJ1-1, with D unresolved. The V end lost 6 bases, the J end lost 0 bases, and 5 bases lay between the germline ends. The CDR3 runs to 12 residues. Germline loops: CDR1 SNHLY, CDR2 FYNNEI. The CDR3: CASRGLNTEAFF. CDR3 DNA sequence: TGTGCCAGCAGAGGGTTGAACACTGAAGCTTTCTTT.

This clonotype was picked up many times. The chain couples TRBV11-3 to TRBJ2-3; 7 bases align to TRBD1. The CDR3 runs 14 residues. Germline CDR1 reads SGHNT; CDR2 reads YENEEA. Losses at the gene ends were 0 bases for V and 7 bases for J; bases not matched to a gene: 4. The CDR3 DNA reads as TGTGCCAGCAGCTTAGAAGGGGGCATGAATACGCAGTATTTT. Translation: CASSLEGGMNTQYF. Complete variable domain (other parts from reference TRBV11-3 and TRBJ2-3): EAGVVQSPRYKIIEKKQPVAFWCNPISGHNTLYWYLQNLGQGPELLIRYENEEAVDDSQLPKDRFSAERLKGVDSTLKIQPAELGDSAVYLCASSLEGGMNTQYFGPGTRLTVL.

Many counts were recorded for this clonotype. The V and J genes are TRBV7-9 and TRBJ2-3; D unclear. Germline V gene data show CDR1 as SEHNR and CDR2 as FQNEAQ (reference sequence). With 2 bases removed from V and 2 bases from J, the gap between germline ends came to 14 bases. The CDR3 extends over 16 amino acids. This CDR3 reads CASSLNEVTYTDTQYF. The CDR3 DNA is TGTGCCAGCAGCTTAAACGAGGTTACCTACACAGATACGCAGTATTTT.

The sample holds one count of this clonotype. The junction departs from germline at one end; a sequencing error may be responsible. The CDR3 loop reads CAGSIGARGPVERAEAFF. CDR3 DNA sequence: TGTGCCGGTAGTATTGGCGCACGGGGACCGGTGGAACGGGCTGAAGCTTTCTTT. This sequence joins TRBV19 and TRBJ1-1; possible D gene TRBD1, 5 bases. CDR3 length equals 18 residues. The germline V gene has CDR1 LNHDA and CDR2 SQIVND (reference sequence).

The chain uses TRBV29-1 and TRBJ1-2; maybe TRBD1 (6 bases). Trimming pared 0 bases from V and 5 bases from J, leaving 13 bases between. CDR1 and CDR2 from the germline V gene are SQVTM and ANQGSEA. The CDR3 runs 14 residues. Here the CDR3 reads CSVEDRGGQYGYTF. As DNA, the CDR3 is TGCAGCGTTGAAGATCGCGGCGGACAGTATGGCTACACCTTC.

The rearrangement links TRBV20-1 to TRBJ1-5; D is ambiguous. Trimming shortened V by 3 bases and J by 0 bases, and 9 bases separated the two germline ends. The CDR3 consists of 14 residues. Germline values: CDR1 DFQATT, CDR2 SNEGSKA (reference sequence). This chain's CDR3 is CSARVFLSNQPQHF. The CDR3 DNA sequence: TGCAGTGCTAGGGTGTTTCTTAGCAATCAGCCCCAGCATTTT.

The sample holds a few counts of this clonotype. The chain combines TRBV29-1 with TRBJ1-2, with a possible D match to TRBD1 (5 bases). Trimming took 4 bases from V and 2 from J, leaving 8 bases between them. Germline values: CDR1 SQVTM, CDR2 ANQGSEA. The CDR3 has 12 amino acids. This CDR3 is CSVGRENYGYTF. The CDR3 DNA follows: TGCAGCGTTGGCAGGGAGAACTATGGCTACACCTTC.

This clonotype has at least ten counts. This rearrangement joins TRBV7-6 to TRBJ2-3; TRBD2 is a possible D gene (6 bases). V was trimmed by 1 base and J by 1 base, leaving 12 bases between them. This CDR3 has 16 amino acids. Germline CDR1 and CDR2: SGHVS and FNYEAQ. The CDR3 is CASSLDVEGGTDTQYF. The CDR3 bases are TGTGCCAGCAGCTTAGATGTGGAGGGAGGCACAGATACGCAGTATTTT.

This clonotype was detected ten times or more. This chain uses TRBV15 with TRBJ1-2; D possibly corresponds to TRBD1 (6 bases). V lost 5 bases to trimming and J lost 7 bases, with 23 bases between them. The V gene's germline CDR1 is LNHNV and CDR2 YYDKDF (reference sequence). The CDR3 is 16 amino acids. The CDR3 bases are TGTGCCACCAGCCAACCGGGACAAGCCGTATCTGGTGGCTACACCTTC. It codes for CATSQPGQAVSGGYTF.

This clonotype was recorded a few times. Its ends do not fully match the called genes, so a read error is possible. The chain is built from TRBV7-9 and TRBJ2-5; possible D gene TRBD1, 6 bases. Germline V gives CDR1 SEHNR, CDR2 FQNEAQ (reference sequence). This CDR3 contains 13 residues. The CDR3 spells CASSPTGSETQCF. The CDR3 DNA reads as TGTGCCAGCAGCCCGACAGGTTCAGAGACCCAGTGCTTC.

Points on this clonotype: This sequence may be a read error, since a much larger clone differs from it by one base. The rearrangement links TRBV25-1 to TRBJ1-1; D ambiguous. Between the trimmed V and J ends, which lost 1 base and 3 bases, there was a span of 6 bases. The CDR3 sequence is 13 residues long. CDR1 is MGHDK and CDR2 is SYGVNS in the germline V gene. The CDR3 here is CASSEFGYTEAFF. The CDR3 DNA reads TGTGCCAGCAGTGAATTTGGGTACACTGAAGCTTTCTTT.

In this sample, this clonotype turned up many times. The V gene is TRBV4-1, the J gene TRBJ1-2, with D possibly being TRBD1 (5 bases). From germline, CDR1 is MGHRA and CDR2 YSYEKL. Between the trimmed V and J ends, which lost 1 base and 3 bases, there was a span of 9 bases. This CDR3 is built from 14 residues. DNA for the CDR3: TGCGCCAGCAGCCAAGTCCGAGGGGACTATGGCTACACCTTC. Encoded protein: CASSQVRGDYGYTF.

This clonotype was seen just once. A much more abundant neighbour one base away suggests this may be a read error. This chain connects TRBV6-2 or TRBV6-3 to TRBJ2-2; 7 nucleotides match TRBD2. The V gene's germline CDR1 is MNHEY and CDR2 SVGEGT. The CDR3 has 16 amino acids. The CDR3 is CASRGSLAEPTGELLF. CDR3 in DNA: TGTGCCAGCAGGGGTTCCCTAGCGGAGCCGACCGGGGAGCTGCTTTTT.

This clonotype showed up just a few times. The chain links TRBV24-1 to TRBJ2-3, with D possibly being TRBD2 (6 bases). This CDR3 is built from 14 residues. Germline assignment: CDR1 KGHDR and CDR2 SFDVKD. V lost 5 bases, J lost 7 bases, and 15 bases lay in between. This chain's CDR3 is CATSGWGGTHTQYF. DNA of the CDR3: TGTGCCACCAGTGGTTGGGGCGGGACGCATACGCAGTATTTT.

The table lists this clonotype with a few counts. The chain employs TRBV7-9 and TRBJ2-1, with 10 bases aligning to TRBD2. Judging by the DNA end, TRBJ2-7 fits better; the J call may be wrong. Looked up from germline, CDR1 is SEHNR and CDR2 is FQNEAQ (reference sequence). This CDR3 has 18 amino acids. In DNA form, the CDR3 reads TGTGCCAGCAGCCCCCTTAGCGGGAGGAAGTCTCCGTACAATGAGCAGTACTTC. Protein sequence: CASSPLSGRKSPYNEQYF.

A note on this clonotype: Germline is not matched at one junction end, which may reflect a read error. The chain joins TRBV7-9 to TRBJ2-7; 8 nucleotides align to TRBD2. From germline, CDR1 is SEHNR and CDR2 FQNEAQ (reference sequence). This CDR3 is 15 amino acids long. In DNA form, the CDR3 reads TGCGCCAGCAGCTTAGGAGCGACTAGCGTCGCCGAGCAGTACTTC. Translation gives CASSLGATSVAEQYF.

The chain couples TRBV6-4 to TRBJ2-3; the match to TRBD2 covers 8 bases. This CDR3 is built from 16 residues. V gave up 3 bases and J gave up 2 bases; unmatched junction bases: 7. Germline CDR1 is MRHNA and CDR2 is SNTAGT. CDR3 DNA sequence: TGTGCCAGCAGTGAAGGTACCGGGGGGGCCACAGATACGCAGTATTTT. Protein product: CASSEGTGGATDTQYF.